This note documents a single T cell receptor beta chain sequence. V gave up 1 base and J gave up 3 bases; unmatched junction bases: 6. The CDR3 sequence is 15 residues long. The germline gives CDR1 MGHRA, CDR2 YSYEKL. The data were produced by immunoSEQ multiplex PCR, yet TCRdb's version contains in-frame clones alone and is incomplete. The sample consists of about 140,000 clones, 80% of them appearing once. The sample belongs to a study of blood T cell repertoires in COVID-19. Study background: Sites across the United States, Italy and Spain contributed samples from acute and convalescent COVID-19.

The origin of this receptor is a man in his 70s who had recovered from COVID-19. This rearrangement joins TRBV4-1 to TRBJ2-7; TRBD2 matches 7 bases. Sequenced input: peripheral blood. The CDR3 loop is CASSQGRLASYEQYF. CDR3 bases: TGCGCCAGCAGCCAAGGTAGACTAGCAAGCTACGAGCAGTACTTC.